These T cell receptor beta chains were read from a single sample in a study of blood T cell repertoires in COVID-19. Assay: immunoSEQ multiplex PCR; the TCRdb copy retains only in-frame clones and omits some. The data show over 95,000 clones, approximately 85% seen once. Material for sequencing was peripheral blood. The receptors were gathered from a woman aged 55-69 years with COVID-19, enrolled during active disease. CDR3s include the opening cysteine and the closing phenylalanine or tryptophan. Each record gives: clone size, D gene, J gene, CDR3 length, V gene, CDR3 protein, CDR3 DNA. A D gene is named only where the DNA matches it firmly. Part of the rows lack a size; the others show once, few, many or a class for expanded clones.

>once|TRBD1|TRBJ1-1|17|TRBV7-2
CASSLAVSTGGRTEAFF
TGTGCCAGCAGCTTAGCGGTTAGTACAGGGGGGAGGACTGAAGCTTTCTTT
>.|TRBD1|TRBJ1-1|18|TRBV29-1
CSGRKRQGKLSMNTEAFF
TGCAGCGGACGAAAAAGACAGGGGAAACTGAGTATGAACACTGAAGCTTTCTTT
>.|TRBD2|TRBJ2-5|16|TRBV10-3
CAISESGRGSEETQYF
TGTGCCATCAGTGAGTCGGGGCGGGGGAGCGAGGAGACCCAGTACTTC
>once|.|TRBJ1-2|14|TRBV19
CASRWSGSGYGYTF
TGTGCCAGTAGATGGTCGGGGTCGGGCTATGGCTACACCTTC
>.|.|TRBJ1-6|16|TRBV2
CASSVGGSLQDSPLHF
TGTGCCAGCAGTGTGGGAGGATCCTTGCAGGATTCACCCCTCCACTTT
>.|TRBD1|TRBJ1-4|15|TRBV2
CASNLQTGADEKLFF
TGTGCCAGCAACTTGCAGACAGGGGCAGATGAAAAACTGTTTTTT
>.|.|TRBJ1-3|15|TRBV3-1/TRBV3-2
CASSQGTSSGNTIYF
TGTGCCAGCAGCCAGGGGACAAGCTCTGGAAACACCATATATTTT
>.|.|TRBJ1-3|15|TRBV5-6
CASSFHQVGRGTIYF
TGTGCCAGCAGCTTCCATCAGGTGGGGCGAGGCACCATATATTTT
>few|TRBD1|TRBJ1-5|16|TRBV11-2
CASSSPRQGVIQPQHF
TGTGCCAGCAGCTCTCCCCGACAGGGGGTTATTCAGCCCCAGCATTTT
>once|TRBD1|TRBJ2-3|14|TRBV7-3
CASSSGTETDTQYF
TGTGCCAGCAGCTCCGGGACAGAAACAGATACGCAGTATTTT
>once|TRBD1|TRBJ2-1|13|TRBV5-4
CASSFTGDNEQFF
TGTGCCAGCAGCTTTACAGGGGACAATGAGCAGTTCTTC
>.|.|TRBJ2-7|11|TRBV30
CAWRMSYEQYF
TGTGCCTGGAGAATGAGCTACGAGCAGTACTTC
>.|TRBD1|TRBJ2-4|12|TRBV7-9
CASSRSRDRYSF
TGTGCCAGCAGCCGTTCCCGGGACAGATACTCATTC
>.|.|TRBJ2-2|14|TRBV4-2
CASSQEGGNGELFF
TGTGCCAGCAGCCAAGAGGGCGGGAACGGGGAGCTGTTTTTT
>.|TRBD1|TRBJ2-3|16|TRBV19
CASSSSGTGFPDTQYF
TGTGCCAGTAGCTCATCCGGGACAGGGTTCCCAGATACGCAGTATTTT
>.|.|TRBJ1-1|13|TRBV3-1/TRBV3-2
CASAQGMNTEAFF
TGTGCCAGCGCACAGGGAATGAACACTGAAGCTTTCTTT
>.|.|TRBJ1-2|15|TRBV3-1/TRBV3-2
CASSQDPGYDNGYTF
TGTGCCAGCAGCCAAGATCCCGGGTACGATAATGGCTACACCTTC
>.|.|TRBJ1-1|14|TRBV3-1/TRBV3-2
CASSQEGQSSEAFF
TGTGCCAGCAGCCAAGAGGGGCAGTCCTCTGAAGCTTTCTTT
>.|TRBD1|TRBJ1-5|14|TRBV5-6
CASSQNAGGEPQHF
TGTGCCAGCAGCCAGAACGCAGGGGGTGAGCCCCAGCATTTT
>.|.|TRBJ2-3|13|TRBV7-6
CASSLDPIGTQYF
TGTGCCAGCAGCTTAGATCCCATCGGTACGCAGTATTTT
>few|TRBD2|TRBJ2-1|20|TRBV5-1
CASSLVMLTSGGPIYNEQFF
TGCGCCAGCAGCTTGGTGATGTTGACTAGCGGGGGCCCCATCTACAATGAGCAGTTCTTC
>.|.|TRBJ2-7|14|TRBV6-5
CASVSTRVSYEQYF
TGTGCCAGCGTTAGTACGCGGGTCTCCTACGAGCAGTACTTC
>once|.|TRBJ2-1|11|TRBV5-5
CASSLINEQFF
TGTGCCAGCAGCTTGATAAATGAGCAGTTCTTC
>.|.|TRBJ1-1|15|TRBV7-6
CASSPMTEMNTEAFF
TGTGCCAGCAGCCCTATGACAGAAATGAACACTGAAGCTTTCTTT
>few|TRBD1|TRBJ1-2|16|TRBV9
CASSVDRQGIPYGYTF
TGTGCCAGCAGCGTAGATAGACAGGGAATCCCCTATGGCTACACCTTC
>.|.|TRBJ1-1|16|TRBV5-4
CASSFIGAIMNTEAFF
TGTGCCAGCAGCTTTATAGGGGCAATCATGAACACTGAAGCTTTCTTT
>once|.|TRBJ1-1|15|TRBV5-1
CASSLAGGTNTEAFF
TGCGCCAGCAGCTTGGCGGGGGGGACGAACACTGAAGCTTTCTTT
>.|.|TRBJ2-7|14|TRBV10-1
CASSDQDKSYEQYF
TGCGCCAGCAGTGACCAGGACAAGTCCTACGAGCAGTACTTC
>.|.|TRBJ1-3|15|TRBV19
CASSISEASGNTIYF
TGTGCCAGTAGTATATCCGAAGCCTCTGGAAACACCATATATTTT
>.|TRBD2|TRBJ2-5|16|TRBV7-3
CASRPGGGYPWETQYF
TGTGCCAGCCGCCCCGGGGGGGGGTACCCCTGGGAGACCCAGTACTTC
>.|.|TRBJ2-3|12|TRBV29-1
CSVDDGADTQYF
TGCAGCGTTGACGACGGAGCAGATACGCAGTATTTT
>.|.|TRBJ2-2|19|TRBV5-1
CASSLPNNTPVADTGELFF
TGCGCCAGCAGCTTGCCCAACAACACTCCCGTCGCGGACACCGGGGAGCTGTTTTTT
>.|.|TRBJ1-1|17|TRBV18
CASSPRNQGSNPTEAFF
TGTGCCAGCTCACCAAGAAACCAGGGATCAAATCCCACTGAAGCTTTCTTT
>.|.|TRBJ2-5|15|TRBV5-1
CASSPGRDSKETQYF
TGCGCCAGCAGCCCTGGGCGGGACAGCAAAGAGACCCAGTACTTC
>.|TRBD2|TRBJ2-2|18|TRBV5-1
CASSLPPGLAGPTGELFF
TGCGCCAGCAGCTTGCCCCCGGGACTAGCGGGGCCCACCGGGGAGCTGTTTTTT
>.|.|TRBJ1-2|13|TRBV6-1
CASSEYGSGGYTF
TGTGCCAGCAGTGAGTATGGGAGTGGCGGCTACACCTTC
>.|TRBD2|TRBJ2-1|18|TRBV24-1
CATSDLRTSGGRDNEQFF
TGTGCCACCAGTGATTTGAGGACTAGCGGGGGGCGCGACAATGAGCAGTTCTTC
>.|TRBD2|TRBJ2-1|15|TRBV5-1
CASTLLAGGYNEQFF
TGCGCCAGCACCCTCCTAGCGGGGGGGTACAATGAGCAGTTCTTC
>few|.|TRBJ1-4|13|TRBV12-3/TRBV12-4
CASSLAQRTKLFF
TGTGCCAGCAGTTTAGCGCAGCGGACAAAACTGTTTTTT
>once|.|TRBJ2-5|18|TRBV18
CASSPPFEGRGLQETQYF
TGTGCCAGCTCACCCCCCTTCGAAGGGCGGGGCCTTCAAGAGACCCAGTACTTC